Listed here is a single T cell receptor (beta chain). Germline loops: CDR1 SGDLS, CDR2 YYNGEE. The CDR3 consists of 14 residues. Deletions cut 4 bases from V and 4 bases from J, with 14 bases between. This specimen comes from a study of tumor-infiltrating lymphocytes in localized non-small cell lung cancer. Generated by immunoSEQ multiplex PCR, the TCRdb table keeps only in-frame clones and is missing some. The table shows 20,000 to 30,000 clones, with about two thirds occurring only once. Source material: lung tumor tissue. The receptor was isolated from a human donor with non-small cell lung cancer. The chain carries TRBV9 and TRBJ1-2; D is undetermined. CDR3 residues: CASSTTGGSYGYTF. In DNA form, the CDR3 reads TGTGCCAGCAGCACCACCGGAGGTTCCTATGGCTACACCTTC. The variable domain in full, completed from reference TRBV9 and TRBJ1-2, reads DSGVTQTPKHLITATGQRVTLRCSPRSGDLSVYWYQQSLDQGLQFLIQYYNGEERAKGNILERFSAQQFPDLHSELNLSSLELGDSALYFCASSTTGGSYGYTFGSGTRLTVV.